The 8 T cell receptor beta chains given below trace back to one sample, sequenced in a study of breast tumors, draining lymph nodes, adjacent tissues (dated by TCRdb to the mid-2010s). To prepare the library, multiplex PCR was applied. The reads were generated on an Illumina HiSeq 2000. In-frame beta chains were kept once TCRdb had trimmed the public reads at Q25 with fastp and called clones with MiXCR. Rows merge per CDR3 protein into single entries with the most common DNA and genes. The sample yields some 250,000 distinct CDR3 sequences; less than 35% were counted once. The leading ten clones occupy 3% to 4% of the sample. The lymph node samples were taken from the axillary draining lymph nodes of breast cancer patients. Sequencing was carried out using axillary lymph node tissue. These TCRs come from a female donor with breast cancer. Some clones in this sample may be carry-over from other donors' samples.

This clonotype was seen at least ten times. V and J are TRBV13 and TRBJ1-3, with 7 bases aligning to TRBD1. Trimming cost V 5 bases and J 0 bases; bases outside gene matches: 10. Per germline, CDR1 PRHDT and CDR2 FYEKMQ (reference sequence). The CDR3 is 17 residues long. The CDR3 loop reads CASSHSVDRSSGNTIYF. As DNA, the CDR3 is TGTGCCAGCAGCCATAGCGTGGACAGGAGCTCTGGAAACACCATATATTTT.

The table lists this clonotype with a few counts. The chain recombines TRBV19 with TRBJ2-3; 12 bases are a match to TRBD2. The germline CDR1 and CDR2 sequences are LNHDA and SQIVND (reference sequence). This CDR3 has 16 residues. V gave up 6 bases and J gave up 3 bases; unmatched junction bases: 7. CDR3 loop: CASSLRTSGVTDTQYF. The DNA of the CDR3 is TGTGCCAGTAGCCTACGGACTAGCGGGGTTACAGATACGCAGTATTTT.

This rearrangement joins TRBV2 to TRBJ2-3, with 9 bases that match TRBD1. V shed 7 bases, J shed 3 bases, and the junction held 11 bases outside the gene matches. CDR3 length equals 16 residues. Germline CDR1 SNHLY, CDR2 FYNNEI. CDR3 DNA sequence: TGTGCCAGCAACAGGGGGCAGACAGGTGGAACAGATACGCAGTATTTT. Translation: CASNRGQTGGTDTQYF. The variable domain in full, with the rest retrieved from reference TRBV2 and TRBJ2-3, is EPEVTQTPSHQVTQMGQEVILRCVPISNHLYFYWYRQILGQKVEFLVSFYNNEISEKSEIFDDQFSVERPDGSNFTLKIRSTKLEDSAMYFCASNRGQTGGTDTQYFGPGTRLTVL.

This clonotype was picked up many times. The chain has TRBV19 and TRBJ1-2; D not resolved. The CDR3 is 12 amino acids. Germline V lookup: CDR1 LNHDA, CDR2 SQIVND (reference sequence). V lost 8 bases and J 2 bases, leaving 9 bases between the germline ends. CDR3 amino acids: CASAFYNYGYTF. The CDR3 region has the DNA TGTGCCAGTGCGTTCTACAACTATGGCTACACCTTC.

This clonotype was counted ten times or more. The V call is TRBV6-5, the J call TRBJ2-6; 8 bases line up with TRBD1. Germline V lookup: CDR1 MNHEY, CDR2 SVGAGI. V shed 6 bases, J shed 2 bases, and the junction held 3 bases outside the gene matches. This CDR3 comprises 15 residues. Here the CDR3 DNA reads TGTGCCAGCAGGAACAGGGGGACTGGGGCCAACGTCCTGACTTTC. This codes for CASRNRGTGANVLTF.

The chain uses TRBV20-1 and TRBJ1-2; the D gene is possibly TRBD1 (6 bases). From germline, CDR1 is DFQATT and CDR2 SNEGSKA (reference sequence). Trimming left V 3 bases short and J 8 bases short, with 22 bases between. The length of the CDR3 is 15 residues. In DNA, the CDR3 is TGCAGTGCTAGCCTTCGGGTCTCAGGGGCGGGAGGCTACACCTTC. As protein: CSASLRVSGAGGYTF.

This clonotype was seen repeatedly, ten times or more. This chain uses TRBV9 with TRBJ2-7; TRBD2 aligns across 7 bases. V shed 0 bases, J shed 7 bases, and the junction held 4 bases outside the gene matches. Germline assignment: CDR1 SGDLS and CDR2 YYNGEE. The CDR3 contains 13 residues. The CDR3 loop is CASSVAGGGEQYF. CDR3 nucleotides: TGTGCCAGCAGCGTAGCGGGAGGTGGTGAGCAGTACTTC.

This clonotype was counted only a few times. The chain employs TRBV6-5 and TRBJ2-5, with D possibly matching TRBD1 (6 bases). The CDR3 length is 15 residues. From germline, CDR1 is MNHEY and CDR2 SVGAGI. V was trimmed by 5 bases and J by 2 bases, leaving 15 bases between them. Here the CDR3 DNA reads TGTGCCAGCAGTCGCCCTGGACAGCTTCAAGAGACCCAGTACTTC. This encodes CASSRPGQLQETQYF.